Reported below is one TCR beta chain. The sample originates from a study of blood T cell repertoires in COVID-19. Study background: T cells, B-cell-depleted T cells, or PBMCs supplied cDNA or gDNA.

In the original workflow: By means of reference gene primer amplification, nucleated cell counts were estimated. TCRdb keeps only in-frame clones here, not all; method: immunoSEQ multiplex PCR. The V and J calls and the clone size are those of that table, but D and trimming were determined from the DNA. The sample comprises some 87,000 clones, about 78% of which are singletons, and roughly 8.4% rests with the top ten. The CDR3 is 15 amino acids. Germline values: CDR1 LGHDT, CDR2 YNNKEL (reference sequence). V gave up 0 bases and J gave up 7 bases; unmatched junction bases: 4. Input material: peripheral blood. The TCR originated in a man aged 50-59 years who had recovered from COVID-19. The chain employs TRBV3-1 (or the pseudogene TRBV3-2) and TRBJ1-4; 8 positions agree with TRBD1. CDR3 amino acids: CASSQDQGAGEKLFF. The DNA for the CDR3 is TGTGCCAGCAGCCAAGATCAGGGGGCAGGTGAAAAACTGTTTTTT.